Described below is a single T cell receptor (beta chain) sequence and its context. Its cognate antigen is unknown. Germline V gives CDR1 DFQATT, CDR2 SNEGSKA (reference sequence). With 0 bases removed from V and 3 bases from J, the gap between germline ends came to 9 bases. This CDR3 comprises 13 residues. The beta constant-region primer was an equimolar mix of two oligonucleotides covering TRBC1 and TRBC2. Four rounds of PCR amplified the ligated cDNA using nested alpha and beta constant-region primers plus SP2. TCRdb redid the calling of the UMI-ligation and nested PCR reads with MiXCR, one entry per CDR3 protein. Of roughly 97,000 distinct CDR3 sequences detected, roughly 15% appear once; the ten largest clones hold around 2.7%. This entry belongs to a study of naive and memory T cell subsets. Overall study results and limits: Possibly reflecting memory cells re-expressing CD45RA, a few larger clonotypes occurred in naive repertoires, especially CD8.

The chain recombines TRBV20-1 with TRBJ2-7, with a tentative D call TRBD2 (6 bases). This TCR came from a human donor in good health. The sequencing sample was made of naive CD8+ T cells from blood. The CDR3 here is CSARDQDYYEQYF. The CDR3 region has the DNA TGCAGTGCTAGAGACCAGGACTACTACGAGCAGTACTTC.